This record concerns one T cell receptor beta chain sequence. Its target is unknown. This sample was taken from a study of T-cell memory formation after mild COVID-19. About the research overall: TCR clustering was largely donor specific. General observations from the study: A second wave expanding day 15 to 37 was CD4+-biased; contracting clones were balanced.

After removal of 3 bases from V and 6 bases from J, the junction contained 10 bases not matched to a gene. The CDR3 is 17 amino acids. In germline, CDR1 is ENHRY, CDR2 SYGVKD. TCRdb reanalysed the 5' RACE reads using MiXCR and keeps one entry per CDR3 protein. Of over 120,000 distinct CDR3 sequences in the sample, 6% were seen once. The rearrangement uses TRBV10-3 and TRBJ2-1, with 11 nucleotides matching TRBD2. The source material was PBMCs or a T cell subset sorted from them (not recorded which). This TCR derives from an adult woman who had mild COVID-19 (a few samples of this study predate the infection). Cell type and time point are not known. CDR3 sequence: CAISERGGLADLNEQFF. DNA for the CDR3: TGTGCCATCAGTGAACGAGGGGGACTAGCGGATCTCAATGAGCAGTTCTTC.